This TCR beta chain was captured by sequencing in a study of early T cells in non-severe SARS-CoV-2 infection. Overall study context: Bulk RNA taken from unsorted whole blood was sequenced, leaving chains unpaired.

Individual cDNA molecules were tagged with unique molecular identifiers, the study reported. TCRdb recomputed calls from the 5' RACE reads with MiXCR, one row per CDR3 protein. The sample holds some 70,000 distinct CDR3 sequences, 12% seen once. After removal of 3 bases from V and 1 base from J, the junction contained 2 bases not matched to a gene. There are 15 residues in the CDR3. The germline V gene encodes CDR1 MNHEY and CDR2 SVGAGI. The study's findings and limits: Matching against VDJdb likely underestimated virus-specific expansions, favoring anti-spike CD8.

The sample holds many counts of this clonotype. Its target is unknown. This TCR was sampled from an adult who was a healthcare worker with PCR-confirmed SARS-CoV-2 infection or an uninfected control (not recorded which). The specimen sequenced was whole blood. The chain links TRBV6-5 to TRBJ2-1; the match to TRBD1 covers 8 bases. The CDR3 DNA reads as TGTGCCAGCAGTTATCAGGGGGCTTCCTACAATGAGCAGTTCTTC. Its protein is CASSYQGASYNEQFF.